This T cell receptor (beta chain) was recovered during a study of T cell repertoires in cytomegalovirus infection. Background on the study: The public TCR beta signatures pointed to both CMV infection and matching HLA type. Findings and caveats of the study: Ex vivo, HLA-C-restricted CMV-specific TCR beta clonotypes prevailed over the rest of the response. Cumulative public TCR beta family frequency identified CMV carriers with the relevant HLA.

This CDR3 spans 15 amino acids. Trimming shortened V by 5 bases and J by 2 bases, and 13 bases separated the two germline ends. Per the germline V gene, CDR1 is SGHTA and CDR2 is FQGNSA. Worth noting for this clonotype: Its specificity is unknown.

TCRdb re-derived calls from the reads in MiXCR, one entry per CDR3 protein. This table has roughly 760,000 distinct CDR3 sequences, 35% appearing once. Sequenced sample: PBMCs. The rearrangement joins TRBV7-2 to TRBJ1-5; a possible D gene is TRBD1 (6 bases). The TCR was taken from a human donor in good health (CMV status not recorded). Some clones in this sample may be carry-over from other donors' samples. CDR3 bases: TGTGCCAGCAGCACCCAGGGGACGGGCAATCAGCCCCAGCATTTT. It yields the protein CASSTQGTGNQPQHF.